The 10 T cell receptor beta chains below were found in one sample sequenced in a study of T-cell memory formation after mild COVID-19. Via MiXCR, TCRdb re-called the 5' RACE reads, giving one row per CDR3 protein. The sample yields roughly 600,000 distinct CDR3 sequences, roughly 17% seen once. Input material: PBMCs or a T cell subset sorted from them (not recorded which). The receptors were sampled from an adult woman who had mild COVID-19 (a few samples of this study predate the infection). Cell type and time point are not known.

The chain carries TRBV7-8 and TRBJ1-2; D gene ambiguous. Trimming pared 0 bases from V and 4 bases from J, leaving 21 bases between. Germline V lookup: CDR1 SGHVS, CDR2 FQNEAQ. This CDR3 region has 18 residues. CDR3 protein: CASSLASRFRPSLYGYTF. The CDR3 DNA is TGTGCCAGCAGCTTAGCGTCAAGGTTTAGACCATCCCTCTATGGCTACACCTTC.

Only a few counts were recorded for this clonotype. V and J are TRBV7-9 and TRBJ2-1, with 11 nucleotides matching TRBD1. J lost 2 bases, V lost 5 bases, and 14 bases had no gene match. Germline CDR1 is SEHNR and CDR2 is FQNEAQ (reference sequence). The CDR3 extends over 19 amino acids. CDR3 bases: TGTGCCAGCAGCGATCCGGGACAGGGGGTATTGGACCCCTACAATGAGCAGTTCTTC. It is translated as CASSDPGQGVLDPYNEQFF.

The count of this clonotype is one. CDR3 sequence reads: CASSFNTETQETQYF. The CDR3 DNA follows: TGTGCCAGCAGCTTTAATACCGAGACCCAAGAGACCCAGTACTTC. The gene calls are TRBV7-9 and TRBJ2-5; D gene uncertain. V was clipped by 3 bases and J by 1 base, with 12 bases between them. CDR1 is SEHNR, CDR2 FQNEAQ, per germline (reference sequence). CDR3 length equals 15 residues.

This clonotype was seen a handful of times. This chain links TRBV2 with TRBJ2-7; perhaps TRBD2 as D (5 bases). Trimming removed 4 bases from V and 5 bases from J, with 12 bases in between. Germline V gene sequence: CDR1 SNHLY, CDR2 FYNNEI. The CDR3 sequence is 13 residues long. The CDR3 spells CASSGSWRDEQYF. As DNA, the CDR3 is TGTGCCAGCAGTGGGTCGTGGCGGGACGAGCAGTACTTC. Full variable domain (remainder filled in from reference TRBV2 and TRBJ2-7): EPEVTQTPSHQVTQMGQEVILRCVPISNHLYFYWYRQILGQKVEFLVSFYNNEISEKSEIFDDQFSVERPDGSNFTLKIRSTKLEDSAMYFCASSGSWRDEQYFGPGTRLTVT.

The chain joins TRBV12-3 or TRBV12-4 to TRBJ2-7; D ambiguous. The CDR3 covers 12 residues. V lost 3 bases and J lost 2, with 5 bases in between. The CDR3 loop reads CASSFRTYEQYF. The CDR3 bases are TGTGCCAGCAGTTTTCGCACCTACGAGCAGTACTTC.

The table lists this clonotype with a few counts. The chain is built from TRBV5-1 and TRBJ2-7, with 7 bases matching TRBD1. This CDR3 has 14 residues. Trimming took 4 bases from V and 0 from J; bases not matched to a gene: 4. The germline V gene has CDR1 SGHRS and CDR2 YFSETQ. CDR3 region: CASSPGQTSYEQYF. The CDR3, as DNA: TGCGCCAGCAGCCCGGGACAGACCTCCTACGAGCAGTACTTC.

V usage is TRBV3-1 and J usage is TRBJ2-1, with 13 positions matching TRBD2. The germline CDR1 and CDR2 sequences are LGHDT and YNNKEL (reference sequence). The length of the CDR3 is 15 residues. The V and J ends lost 4 bases and 8 bases, in that order; junction bases with no gene match: 5. CDR3 amino acids: CASSPGLAGEHEQFF. As DNA, the CDR3 is TGTGCCAGCAGCCCCGGACTAGCGGGGGAGCATGAGCAGTTCTTC.

This clonotype appeared a few times. The chain recombines TRBV20-1 with TRBJ2-7; D may be TRBD2 (5 bases). The CDR3 runs to 16 residues. Germline V gives CDR1 DFQATT, CDR2 SNEGSKA (reference sequence). Trimming removed 0 bases at V and 1 base at J, with 16 bases between. Written as DNA, the CDR3 is TGCAGTGCTAGAGATACCGCTGCGGGCGGATCCTACGAGCAGTACTTC. Amino acid sequence: CSARDTAAGGSYEQYF.

The V and J genes are TRBV4-2 and TRBJ2-7; D possibly matches TRBD1 or TRBD2 (5 bases each). The length of the CDR3 is 15 residues. V was shortened by 7 bases and J by 2 bases, with 18 bases between the two germline ends. Germline CDR1 is LGHNA and CDR2 is YNFKEQ. CDR3 protein: CASKPGRGKTYEQYF. CDR3 nucleotide sequence: TGTGCCAGCAAGCCGGGACGGGGAAAGACCTACGAGCAGTACTTC.

The rearrangement uses TRBV29-1 and TRBJ1-5; 10 positions agree with TRBD1. This CDR3 comprises 14 residues. Germline V CDR1 and CDR2: SQVTM, ANQGSEA. V shed 7 bases, J shed 4 bases, and the junction held 7 bases outside the gene matches. DNA of the CDR3: TGCAGCGCGACTCCGGGACAGGGGAATCAGCCCCAGCATTTT. Its protein is CSATPGQGNQPQHF.